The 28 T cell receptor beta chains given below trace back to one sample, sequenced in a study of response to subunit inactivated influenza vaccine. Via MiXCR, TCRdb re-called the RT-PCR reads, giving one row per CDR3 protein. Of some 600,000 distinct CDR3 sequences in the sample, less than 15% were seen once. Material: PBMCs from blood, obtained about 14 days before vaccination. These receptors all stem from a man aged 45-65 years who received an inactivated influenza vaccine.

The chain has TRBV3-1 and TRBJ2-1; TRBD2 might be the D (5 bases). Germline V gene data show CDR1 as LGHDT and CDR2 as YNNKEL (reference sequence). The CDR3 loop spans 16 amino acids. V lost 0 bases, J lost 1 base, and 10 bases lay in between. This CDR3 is CASSQDPPGSYNEQFF. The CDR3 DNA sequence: TGTGCCAGCAGCCAAGACCCCCCGGGATCCTACAATGAGCAGTTCTTC.

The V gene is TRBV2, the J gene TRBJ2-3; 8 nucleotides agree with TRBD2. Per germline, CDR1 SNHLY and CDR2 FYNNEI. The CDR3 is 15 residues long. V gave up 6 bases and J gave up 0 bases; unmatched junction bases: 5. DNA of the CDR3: TGTGCCAGCAGCGGACTAGCAGATAGCACAGATACGCAGTATTTT. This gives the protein CASSGLADSTDTQYF.

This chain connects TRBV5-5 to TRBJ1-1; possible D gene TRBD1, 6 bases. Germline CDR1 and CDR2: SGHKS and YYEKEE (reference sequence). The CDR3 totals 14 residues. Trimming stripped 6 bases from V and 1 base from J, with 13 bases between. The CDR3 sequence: CASTQQTGNTEAFF. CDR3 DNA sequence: TGTGCCAGCACTCAACAGACAGGGAACACTGAAGCTTTCTTT.

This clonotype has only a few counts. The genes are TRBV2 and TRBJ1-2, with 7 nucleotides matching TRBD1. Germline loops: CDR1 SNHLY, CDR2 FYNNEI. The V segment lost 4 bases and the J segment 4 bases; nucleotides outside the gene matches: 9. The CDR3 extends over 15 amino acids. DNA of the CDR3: TGTGCCAGCAGTGCCAGACAGGGTGAACTCTATGGCTACACCTTC. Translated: CASSARQGELYGYTF.

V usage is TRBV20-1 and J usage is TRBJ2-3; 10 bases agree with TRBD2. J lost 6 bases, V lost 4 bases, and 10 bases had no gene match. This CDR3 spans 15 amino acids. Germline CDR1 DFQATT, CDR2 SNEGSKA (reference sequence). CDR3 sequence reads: CSATERGGGEDTQYF. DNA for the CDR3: TGCAGTGCTACCGAGCGGGGGGGCGGGGAGGATACGCAGTATTTT.

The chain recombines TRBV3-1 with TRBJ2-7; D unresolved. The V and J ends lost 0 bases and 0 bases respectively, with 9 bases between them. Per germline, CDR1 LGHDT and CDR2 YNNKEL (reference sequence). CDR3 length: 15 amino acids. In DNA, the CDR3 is TGTGCCAGCAGCCAAGAACCCACGGCCTCCTACGAGCAGTACTTC. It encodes CASSQEPTASYEQYF.

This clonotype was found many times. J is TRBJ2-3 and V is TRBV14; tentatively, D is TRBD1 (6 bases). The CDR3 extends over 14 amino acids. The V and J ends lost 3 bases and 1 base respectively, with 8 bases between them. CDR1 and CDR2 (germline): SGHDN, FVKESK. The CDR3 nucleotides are TGTGCCAGCAGCCAGGACAGACGCACAGATACGCAGTATTTT. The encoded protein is CASSQDRRTDTQYF.

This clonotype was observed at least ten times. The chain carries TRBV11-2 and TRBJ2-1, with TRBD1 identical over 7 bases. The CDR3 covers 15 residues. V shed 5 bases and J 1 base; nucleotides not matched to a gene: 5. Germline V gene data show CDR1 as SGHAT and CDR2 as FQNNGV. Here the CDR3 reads CASSPGTVSYNEQFF. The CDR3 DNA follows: TGTGCCAGCAGCCCGGGGACAGTATCCTACAATGAGCAGTTCTTC.

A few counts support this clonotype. In DNA, the CDR3 is TGTGCCAGCAGCCAAGGGGGGGGGATCGGGGCCAACGTCCTGACTTTC. It yields the protein CASSQGGGIGANVLTF. V usage is TRBV3-1 and J usage is TRBJ2-6; TRBD2 matches at 7 bases. With 1 base clipped from V and 4 bases from J, the junction kept 4 bases outside the gene matches. Germline V gives CDR1 LGHDT, CDR2 YNNKEL (reference sequence). The CDR3 sequence is 16 residues long.

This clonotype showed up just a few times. The CDR3 sequence is CASSLRWPGLAGWADTQYF. The CDR3 DNA sequence: TGTGCCAGCAGTTTAAGGTGGCCGGGACTAGCGGGATGGGCAGATACGCAGTATTTT. The chain employs TRBV27 and TRBJ2-3; 13 bases are a match to TRBD2. V trimming: 2 bases; J trimming: 4 bases; junction bases outside the gene matches: 12. The germline CDR1 and CDR2 sequences are MNHEY and SMNVEV (reference sequence). This CDR3 is built from 19 residues.

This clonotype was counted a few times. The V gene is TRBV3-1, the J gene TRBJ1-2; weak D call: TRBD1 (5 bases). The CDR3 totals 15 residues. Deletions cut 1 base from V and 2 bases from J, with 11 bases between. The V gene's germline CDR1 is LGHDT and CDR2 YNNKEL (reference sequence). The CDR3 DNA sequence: TGTGCCAGCAGCCAAGCAGGGCACAAGAACTATGGCTACACCTTC. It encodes CASSQAGHKNYGYTF.

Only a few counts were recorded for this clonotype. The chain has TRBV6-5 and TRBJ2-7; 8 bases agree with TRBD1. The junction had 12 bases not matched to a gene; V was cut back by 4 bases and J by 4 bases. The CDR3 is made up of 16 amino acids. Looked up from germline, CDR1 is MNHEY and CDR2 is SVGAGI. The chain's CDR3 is CASSSDRGDRGYEQYF. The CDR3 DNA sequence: TGTGCCAGCAGTTCCGACCGGGGCGACAGGGGTTACGAGCAGTACTTC.

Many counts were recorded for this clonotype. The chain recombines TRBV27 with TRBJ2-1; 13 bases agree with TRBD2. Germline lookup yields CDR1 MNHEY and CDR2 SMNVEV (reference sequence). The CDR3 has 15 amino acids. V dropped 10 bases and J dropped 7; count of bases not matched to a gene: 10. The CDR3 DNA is TGTGCCACCTCGCTTGAACTAGCGGGGGGGAATGAGCAGTTCTTC. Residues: CATSLELAGGNEQFF.

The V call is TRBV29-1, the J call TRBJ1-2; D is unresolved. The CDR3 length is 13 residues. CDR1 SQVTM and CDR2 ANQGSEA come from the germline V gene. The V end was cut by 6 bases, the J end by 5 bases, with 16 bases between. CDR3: CSVNPGSSYGYTF. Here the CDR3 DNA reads TGCAGCGTGAACCCGGGTTCTTCATATGGCTACACCTTC.

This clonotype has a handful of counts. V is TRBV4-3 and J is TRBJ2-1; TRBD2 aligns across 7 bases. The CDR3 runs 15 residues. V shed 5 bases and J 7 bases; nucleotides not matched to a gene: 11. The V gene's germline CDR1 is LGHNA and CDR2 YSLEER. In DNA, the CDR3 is TGCGCCAGCAGCGACCGGGACTACCCCGGTAATGAGCAGTTCTTC. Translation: CASSDRDYPGNEQFF.

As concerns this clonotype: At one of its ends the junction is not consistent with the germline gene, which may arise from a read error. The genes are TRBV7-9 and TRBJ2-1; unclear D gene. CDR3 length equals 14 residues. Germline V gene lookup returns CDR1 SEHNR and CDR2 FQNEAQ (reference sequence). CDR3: CVSSPTFRGNEQFF. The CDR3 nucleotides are TGTGTCAGCAGCCCCACTTTTAGAGGCAATGAGCAGTTCTTC.

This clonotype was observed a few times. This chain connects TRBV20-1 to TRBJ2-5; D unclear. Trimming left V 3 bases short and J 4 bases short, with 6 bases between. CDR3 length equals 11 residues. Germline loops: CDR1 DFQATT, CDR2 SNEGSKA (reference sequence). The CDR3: CSASYLETQYF. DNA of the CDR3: TGCAGTGCTAGCTATCTAGAGACCCAGTACTTC.

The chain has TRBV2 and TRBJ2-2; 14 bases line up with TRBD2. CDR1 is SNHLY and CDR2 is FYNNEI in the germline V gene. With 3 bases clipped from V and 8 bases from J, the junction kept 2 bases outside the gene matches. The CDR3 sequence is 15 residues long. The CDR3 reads CASSEGLAGVGELFF. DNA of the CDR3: TGTGCCAGCAGTGAGGGACTAGCGGGAGTGGGGGAGCTGTTTTTT.

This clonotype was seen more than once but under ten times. The CDR3 DNA reads as TGTGCCAGCAGCTTGTGGGGTTCCACTGAAGCTTTCTTT. Protein sequence: CASSLWGSTEAFF. This chain connects TRBV5-5 to TRBJ1-1; no definite D call. Germline V gene data show CDR1 as SGHKS and CDR2 as YYEKEE (reference sequence). The CDR3 runs 13 residues. With 1 base removed from V and 4 bases from J, the gap between germline ends came to 8 bases.

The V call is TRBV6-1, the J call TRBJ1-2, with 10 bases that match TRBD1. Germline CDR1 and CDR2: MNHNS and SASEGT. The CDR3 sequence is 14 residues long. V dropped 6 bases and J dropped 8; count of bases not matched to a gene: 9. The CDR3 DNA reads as TGTGCCAGCAGGGAACGGGACAGGGGCGGAGGCTACACCTTC. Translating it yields CASRERDRGGGYTF.

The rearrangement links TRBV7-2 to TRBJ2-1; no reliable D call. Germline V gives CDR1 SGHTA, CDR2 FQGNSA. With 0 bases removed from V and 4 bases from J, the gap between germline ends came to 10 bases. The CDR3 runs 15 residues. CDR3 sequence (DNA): TGTGCCAGCAGCTTAGCAGGGATTAGGTACAATGAGCAGTTCTTC. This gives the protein CASSLAGIRYNEQFF.

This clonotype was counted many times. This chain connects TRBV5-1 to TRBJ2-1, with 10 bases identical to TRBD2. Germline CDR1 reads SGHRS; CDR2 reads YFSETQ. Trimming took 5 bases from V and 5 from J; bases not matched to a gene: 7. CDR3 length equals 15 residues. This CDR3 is CASRSRAGGNNEQFF. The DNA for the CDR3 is TGCGCCAGCAGGTCGAGAGCGGGGGGGAACAATGAGCAGTTCTTC.

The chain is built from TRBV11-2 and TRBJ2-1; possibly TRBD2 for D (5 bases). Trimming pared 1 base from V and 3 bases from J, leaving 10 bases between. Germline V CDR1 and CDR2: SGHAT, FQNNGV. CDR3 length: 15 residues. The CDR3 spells CASSLAEGSYNEQFF. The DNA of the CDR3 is TGTGCCAGCAGCTTAGCTGAGGGCAGCTACAATGAGCAGTTCTTC.

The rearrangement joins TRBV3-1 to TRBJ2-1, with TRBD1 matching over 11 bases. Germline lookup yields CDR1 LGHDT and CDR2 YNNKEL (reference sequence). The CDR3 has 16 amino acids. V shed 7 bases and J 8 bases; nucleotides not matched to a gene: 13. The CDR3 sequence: CASTSARTGGRDEQFF. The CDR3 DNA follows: TGTGCCAGCACCTCTGCCCGGACAGGGGGCCGCGATGAGCAGTTCTTC.

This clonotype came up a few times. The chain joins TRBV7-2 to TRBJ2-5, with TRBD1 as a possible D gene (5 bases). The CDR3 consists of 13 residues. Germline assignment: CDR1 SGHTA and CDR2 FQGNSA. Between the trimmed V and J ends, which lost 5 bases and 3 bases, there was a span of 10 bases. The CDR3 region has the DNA TGTGCCAGCAGCCCGGACAATAAAGAGACCCAGTACTTC. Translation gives CASSPDNKETQYF.

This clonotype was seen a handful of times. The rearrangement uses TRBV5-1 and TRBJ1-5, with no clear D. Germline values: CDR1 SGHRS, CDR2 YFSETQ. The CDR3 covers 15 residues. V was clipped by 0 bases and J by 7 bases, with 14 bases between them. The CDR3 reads CASSLGGESSQPQHF. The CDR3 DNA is TGCGCCAGCAGCTTGGGAGGAGAAAGCAGCCAGCCCCAGCATTTT.

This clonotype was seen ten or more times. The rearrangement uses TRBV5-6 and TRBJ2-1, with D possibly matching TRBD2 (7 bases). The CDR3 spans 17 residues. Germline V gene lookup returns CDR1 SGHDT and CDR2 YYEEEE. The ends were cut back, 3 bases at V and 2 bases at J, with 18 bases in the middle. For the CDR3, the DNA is TGTGCCAGCAGCTCCTTTGTCGGGGGGCTTGCCTACAATGAGCAGTTCTTC. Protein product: CASSSFVGGLAYNEQFF.

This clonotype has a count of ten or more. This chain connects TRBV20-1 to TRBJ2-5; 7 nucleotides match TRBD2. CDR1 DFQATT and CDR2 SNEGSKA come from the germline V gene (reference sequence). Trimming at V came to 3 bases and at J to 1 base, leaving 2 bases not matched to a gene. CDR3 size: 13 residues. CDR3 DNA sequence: TGCAGTGCTAGGGGAGGGCTCCAAGAGACCCAGTACTTC. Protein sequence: CSARGGLQETQYF.